This T cell receptor beta chain originates from a study of response to subunit inactivated influenza vaccine (dated by TCRdb to the late 2010s). Study-level background: To follow how T cells responded to a trivalent subunit inactivated influenza vaccine, the researchers relied on deep quantitative profiling of the T cell receptor repertoire.

The full study reports these points: The authors suggested that each seasonal influenza vaccination may recruit only a limited number of new T cells.

On this clonotype: There is no known antigen for this receptor. Per-base quality was not reported, and no clone a single base away is much larger than it.

Based on the germline V gene, the CDR1 and CDR2 sequences are SGHTA and FQGNSA. V is pruned by 3 bases and J by 2 bases, leaving 6 bases of the junction without a gene match. From its cysteine to its phenylalanine, the CDR3 spans 17 amino acids. Only CDR3 DNA remains: 51 bases, in frame from the first base. Library construction relied on RT-PCR. Reads for this sample came from an Illumina HiSeq 2500. TCRdb reanalyzed the raw reads on its own, using fastp at Q25 for trimming and MiXCR for clone calling, and kept in-frame beta chains. Each record represents a unique CDR3 protein, reported with the most common genes and DNA among its rows. A total of 500,000 to 600,000 distinct CDR3 sequences appear in this sample, approximately 10% of them only once. Roughly 9.6% of the sample goes to the ten largest clones. This same sample was also part of a study on T cells expressing NK-cell markers. The other study reports the following: The TCR beta cDNA libraries were made using 5'RACE template switching, a step that added both a universal primer site and unique molecular identifiers. About 8 donors provided sorted CD3+CD56+NKG2C+, CD3+CD56+NKG2C- and CD3+CD56-NKG2C+ T-cell subsets, whose TCR beta-chain repertoires were profiled. Seven of the eight sequenced donors were HCMV-seropositive and one was HCMV-seronegative. To restrict sorting to alphabetaTCR-expressing T cells, an anti-gammadeltaTCR antibody was added in several experiments. In a handful of donors, the dominant CD3+CD56+NKG2C+ clonotypes were among the top 10 CD8+ clonotypes and accounted for roughly 1.0-7.0% of CD8+ T cells. Those dominant clonotypes were again the most abundant among CD3+CD56-NKG2C+ cells in a few donors, at roughly 28.3-65%. It remained unclear whether the expanded NKG2C-expressing T cell clones were specific for HCMV antigens. The eight sequenced donors were randomly selected healthy volunteers, three men and five women. To determine HCMV serostatus, a commercial ELISA kit was used to detect HCMV-specific IgG in serum. Peripheral blood mononuclear cells were isolated from blood by Ficoll density gradient centrifugation. For about six donors, bulk peripheral blood T-cell repertoires were additionally sequenced from unsorted PBMC. Priming for cDNA synthesis came from the TCR beta constant segment, and two successive PCR amplification steps followed. Libraries were sequenced as 2 x 150 bp reads on Illumina HiSeq 2000/2500, MiSeq or NextSeq. MIGEC handled demultiplexing of the reads and grouping by UMI, while MiTCR was used to assemble and quantify clonotypes. Only TCR cDNA sequences supported by at least two reads were kept to exclude erroneous sequences. The tcR package was used for downstream repertoire analysis, and clonotypes were matched between fractions using CDR3 nucleotide sequence together with V segment. VDJmatch was used to annotate antigen specificity against VDJdb, with one amino acid substitution in CDR3 allowed.

The chain couples TRBV7-2 to TRBJ2-3; 12 bases in the junction line up with TRBD2. The source was PBMCs from blood, collected on the day of vaccination. This clonotype was sampled from a man aged 50-60 years who received an inactivated influenza vaccine. Donor details come from another sample of the same person, matched by shared clones. The nucleotide sequence is given as TGTGCCAGCAGCTTGGGACTAGCGGGTAGTATCACAGATACGCAGTATTTT. This codes for CASSLGLAGSITDTQYF.